The rows below give T cell receptor beta chains drawn from one sample of a study of T cells in Graves' hyperthyroidism and ophthalmopathy. TCRdb passed the multiplex PCR reads through MiXCR, listing each CDR3 protein once. Among 300,000 to 450,000 distinct CDR3 sequences listed, over 11% were seen once. Material: blood. These receptors originate from a woman aged 60-70 years with Graves' hyperthyroidism. Each CDR3 is given with its conserved first and last residue. The D gene is left open where the match is weak. Some rows have no size entry. The others give once, few or many, or a class for an expanded clone.

v_call	j_call	cdr3_length	d_call	clone_size	cdr3_aa	cdr3_nt
TRBV30	TRBJ2-5	12	-	many	CAWSDGRYDQYF	TGTGCCTGGAGTGACGGCCGGTATGACCAGTACTTC
TRBV7-9	TRBJ1-3	12	-	many	CASSWDENTIYF	TGTGCCAGCAGTTGGGACGAGAACACCATATATTTT
TRBV11-2	TRBJ2-2	14	-	many	CASSRRGNTGELFF	TGTGCCAGCAGTAGGCGGGGGAACACCGGGGAGCTGTTTTTT
TRBV7-3	TRBJ2-1	15	-	few	CASRQNPGPHNEQFF	TGTGCCAGCAGACAGAACCCCGGGCCCCACAATGAGCAGTTCTTC
TRBV6-1	TRBJ2-1	18	TRBD2	many	CASSELAGGPRAYNEQFF	TGTGCCAGCAGTGAGCTAGCGGGAGGGCCCCGTGCCTACAATGAGCAGTTCTTC
TRBV27	TRBJ1-1	11	-	few	CASRQGAGAFF	TGTGCCAGCAGGCAGGGCGCCGGTGCTTTCTTT
TRBV5-1	TRBJ1-1	20	-	-	CASSFYICSANRDGTVEAFF	-
TRBV7-9	TRBJ2-7	15	TRBD2	many	CASSLRGSFSYEQYF	TGTGCCAGCAGCTTACGCGGGAGCTTCTCCTACGAGCAGTACTTC
TRBV19	TRBJ1-5	14	-	-	CASSMGHSNQPQHF	TGTGCCAGTAGTATGGGACACAGCAATCAGCCCCAGCATTTT
TRBV10-3	TRBJ1-1	16	-	many	CATLNRDNFMNTEAFF	TGTGCCACTCTTAACCGGGACAATTTTATGAACACTGAAGCTTTCTTT
TRBV2	TRBJ1-2	14	-	many	CASSEGALNYGYTF	TGTGCCAGCAGTGAAGGGGCGCTTAACTATGGCTACACCTTC
TRBV19	TRBJ2-3	14	-	few	CASQLVGGADTQYF	TGTGCCAGCCAATTAGTCGGGGGAGCAGATACGCAGTATTTT
TRBV24-1	TRBJ2-5	15	-	-	CATSDSSLSQETQYF	TGTGCCACCAGTGATTCGTCGCTCTCCCAAGAGACCCAGTACTTC
TRBV5-1	TRBJ2-7	14	-	-	CASSLVPTAYEQYF	TGCGCCAGCAGCTTGGTTCCGACAGCCTACGAGCAGTACTTC
TRBV30	TRBJ2-3	15	-	-	CASQGLVAAGDTQYF	TGTGCTTCCCAGGGTTTAGTTGCGGCCGGCGATACGCAGTATTTT
TRBV7-8	TRBJ1-5	16	-	-	CASSLLAGRGNQPQHF	TGTGCCAGCAGCTTATTGGCGGGGAGAGGCAATCAGCCCCAGCATTTT
TRBV2	TRBJ2-2	15	TRBD2	many	CASSETSGSAGELFF	TGTGCCAGCAGTGAGACTAGCGGGAGTGCCGGGGAGCTGTTTTTT
TRBV20-1	TRBJ2-7	14	TRBD2	-	CSAKLAGGPRWQYF	TGCAGTGCCAAACTAGCGGGAGGGCCAAGGTGGCAGTACTTC
TRBV10-3	TRBJ2-5	14	TRBD1	-	CASRDRASQETQYF	TGTGCCTCCCGGGACAGGGCAAGCCAAGAGACCCAGTACTTC
TRBV9	TRBJ1-1	14	-	-	CASSVGTMNTEAFF	TGTGCCAGCAGCGTAGGAACGATGAACACTGAAGCTTTCTTT
TRBV2	TRBJ1-4	11	-	many	CASSLVEKLFF	TGTGCCAGCAGCCTAGTCGAAAAACTGTTTTTT
TRBV7-9	TRBJ1-2	13	-	many	CASSSGGQDGYTF	TGTGCCAGCAGCTCAGGAGGACAAGATGGCTACACCTTC
TRBV7-7	TRBJ2-1	13	TRBD2	-	CASSYGTSGRQFF	TGTGCTAGCAGCTACGGGACTAGCGGGAGGCAGTTCTTC
TRBV12-3/TRBV12-4	TRBJ2-7	15	TRBD2	many	CASSLAASGRAKQYF	TGTGCCAGCAGTTTAGCCGCTAGCGGGAGAGCAAAGCAGTACTTC
TRBV7-2	TRBJ2-7	14	-	-	CASNHRGSTYEQYF	TGTGCCAGCAACCACAGAGGGTCCACCTACGAGCAGTACTTC
TRBV12-3/TRBV12-4	TRBJ2-1	17	TRBD2	many	CASSVEYLAGSYNEQFF	TGTGCCAGCAGTGTGGAGTACCTAGCGGGGTCCTACAATGAGCAGTTCTTC